These 30 T cell receptor beta chains were sequenced from one sample in a study of shared clonotypes between healthy human individuals. Some clones are missing from TCRdb's copy, which holds only in-frame ones; the method was immunoSEQ multiplex PCR. The top ten hold 0.14% of the sample, which has millions of clones, approximately 92% seen once. Input material: naive CD4+ T cells sorted from blood. Regarding subset: CD45RA+ positively selected. Every receptor here comes from a man younger than 30 in good health.

This clone came up once. The rearrangement uses TRBV30 and TRBJ2-1; 16 bases fit TRBD2. V shed 7 bases, J shed 8 bases, and the junction held 11 bases outside the gene matches. The germline gives CDR1 GTSNPN, CDR2 SVGIG (reference sequence). The CDR3 is 16 amino acids. The chain's CDR3 is CASDSGLAGGPHEQFF. In nucleotides, the CDR3 is TGTGCCTCGGATTCGGGACTAGCGGGAGGGCCGCATGAGCAGTTCTTC.

The chain links TRBV30 to TRBJ2-2; D might be TRBD2 (6 bases). Germline V gene sequence: CDR1 GTSNPN, CDR2 SVGIG (reference sequence). The CDR3 has 16 residues. Trimming stripped 0 bases from V and 0 bases from J, with 11 bases between. Written as DNA, the CDR3 is TGTGCCTGGAGTGTACTAGCTAGGACGAACACCGGGGAGCTGTTTTTT. It codes for CAWSVLARTNTGELFF.

The rearrangement uses TRBV7-7 and TRBJ2-6, with a weak D call TRBD2 (6 bases). The CDR3 covers 14 residues. CDR1 SSHAT and CDR2 FNYEAQ come from the germline V gene (reference sequence). The CDR3 here is CASGYSSGANVLTF. The CDR3 DNA is TGTGCTAGCGGTTACAGCTCTGGGGCCAACGTCCTGACTTTC.

The chain employs TRBV30 and TRBJ2-7; 7 nucleotides match TRBD2. V shed 5 bases, J shed 2 bases, and the junction held 3 bases outside the gene matches. Germline CDR1 GTSNPN, CDR2 SVGIG (reference sequence). This CDR3 comprises 12 residues. This chain's CDR3 is CAWGEGPYEQYF. DNA of the CDR3: TGTGCCTGGGGGGAGGGCCCCTACGAGCAGTACTTC.

This clone was observed once. The same CDR3 is also encoded by other DNA sequences in this sample. This chain uses TRBV7-2 with TRBJ2-7; no firm D call. CDR1 SGHTA and CDR2 FQGNSA come from the germline V gene. The CDR3 spans 13 residues. The V end lost 1 base, the J end lost 3 bases, and 7 bases lay between the germline ends. CDR3 coding DNA: TGTGCCAGCAGCTTAGAGCGAAACTACGAGCAGTACTTC. This translates into CASSLERNYEQYF.

J is TRBJ1-2 and V is TRBV7-6, with 9 bases identical to TRBD1. The germline V gene encodes CDR1 SGHVS and CDR2 FNYEAQ. The CDR3 loop spans 17 amino acids. The J segment lost 6 bases and the V segment lost 3 bases, leaving 14 bases of the junction unmatched. CDR3 in amino acids: CASSFSKGTGKRNGYTF. Written as DNA, the CDR3 is TGTGCCAGCAGCTTTTCAAAAGGGACAGGGAAGAGGAATGGCTACACCTTC.

In the case of this clone: The sample has other DNA sequences that encode this CDR3 too. The DNA of the CDR3 is TGTGCCATCAGTGAGTCGCCAGGGGGCACTGAAGCTTTCTTT. It translates to CAISESPGGTEAFF. The V gene is TRBV10-3, the J gene TRBJ1-1, with 7 bases aligning to TRBD1. After removal of 0 bases from V and 4 bases from J, the junction contained 2 bases not matched to a gene. The CDR3 runs to 14 residues. CDR1 and CDR2 from the germline V gene are ENHRY and SYGVKD.

The chain uses TRBV19 and TRBJ1-6; a possible D gene is TRBD1 (5 bases). V gave up 7 bases and J gave up 6 bases, with 13 bases separating them. Per germline, CDR1 LNHDA and CDR2 SQIVND (reference sequence). The CDR3 totals 14 residues. CDR3 DNA: TGTGCCAGTACCCAGGGAATGGGTAATTCACCCCTCCACTTT. The encoded protein is CASTQGMGNSPLHF.

This chain joins TRBV6-5 and TRBJ1-2, with TRBD1 identical over 7 bases. The germline CDR1 and CDR2 sequences are MNHEY and SVGAGI. The trim removed 2 bases at V and 13 bases at J, leaving 4 bases unmatched. The CDR3 is made up of 11 amino acids. CDR3 sequence: CASSYGTGATF. The CDR3 DNA follows: TGTGCCAGCAGTTACGGAACAGGGGCCACCTTC.

This clone was recorded a few times. The sample has other DNA sequences that encode this CDR3 too. The CDR3 here is CASSLAVTDTQYF. DNA for the CDR3: TGCGCCAGCAGCTTGGCGGTCACAGATACGCAGTATTTT. V is TRBV5-1 and J is TRBJ2-3; no reliable D call. V shed 0 bases and J shed 2 bases, with 4 bases lying between them. The germline gives CDR1 SGHRS, CDR2 YFSETQ. The CDR3 covers 13 residues.

The CDR3 region is CASSRNGGPQETQYF. The CDR3 DNA sequence: TGTGCCAGCAGCCGAAACGGGGGCCCCCAAGAGACCCAGTACTTC. The V gene is TRBV7-9, the J gene TRBJ2-5, with D perhaps being TRBD1 or TRBD2 (6 bases each). V lost 5 bases to trimming and J lost 1 base, with 14 bases between them. The V gene's germline CDR1 is SEHNR and CDR2 FQNEAQ (reference sequence). The CDR3 extends over 15 amino acids. The complete variable domain, with remaining parts taken from reference TRBV7-9 and TRBJ2-5, reads DTGVSQNPRHKITKRGQNVTFRCDPISEHNRLYWYRQTLGQGPEFLTYFQNEAQLEKSRLLSDRFSAERPKGSFSTLEIQRTEQGDSAMYLCASSRNGGPQETQYFGPGTRLLVL.

This rearrangement joins TRBV19 to TRBJ1-6; D gene uncertain. Trimming stripped 7 bases from V and 2 bases from J, with 12 bases between. Germline V gene data show CDR1 as LNHDA and CDR2 as SQIVND (reference sequence). The CDR3 runs 15 residues. The CDR3, as DNA: TGTGCCAGTACCGAGGGAGGGACCTATAATTCACCCCTCCACTTT. It is translated as CASTEGGTYNSPLHF.

For the CDR3, the DNA is TGTGCCAGCAGCGTAGAACCACAGGGGGCGTCCTACAATGAGCAGTTCTTC. It translates to CASSVEPQGASYNEQFF. The chain carries TRBV9 and TRBJ2-1; 9 bases are a match to TRBD1. Germline CDR1 SGDLS, CDR2 YYNGEE. The CDR3 covers 17 residues. Trimming cost V 0 bases and J 1 base; bases outside gene matches: 5.

This chain connects TRBV10-1 to TRBJ1-1; no definite D call. CDR1 WNHNN and CDR2 SYGVQD come from the germline V gene (reference sequence). The CDR3 has 12 residues. The V and J ends lost 0 bases and 8 bases respectively, with 7 bases between them. The CDR3 region is CASSESVGEAFF. For the CDR3, the DNA is TGCGCCAGCAGTGAGTCGGTCGGAGAAGCTTTCTTT.

The CDR3 sequence: CASSHRDRVGETQYF. In DNA, the CDR3 is TGTGCCAGCAGCCACCGGGACAGGGTTGGGGAGACCCAGTACTTC. This chain joins TRBV13 and TRBJ2-5; 9 bases agree with TRBD1. The V gene's germline CDR1 is PRHDT and CDR2 FYEKMQ (reference sequence). V lost 5 bases to trimming and J lost 5 bases; unmatched junction nucleotides: 9. The CDR3 runs 15 residues.

This clone was recorded a few times. This chain connects TRBV6-1 to TRBJ1-2; D is undetermined. The CDR3 runs 14 residues. The V gene lost 3 bases and the J gene lost 7 bases, with 15 bases spanning the gap. Germline V CDR1 and CDR2: MNHNS, SASEGT. CDR3 sequence (DNA): TGTGCCAGCAGTGACCCGACGGGAAGGGTTGGCTACACCTTC. It encodes CASSDPTGRVGYTF.

In its sample, this clone was seen a few times. This chain links TRBV27 with TRBJ1-1; D gene uncertain. The CDR3 loop spans 15 amino acids. Germline V CDR1 and CDR2: MNHEY, SMNVEV (reference sequence). V dropped 5 bases and J dropped 0 bases, with 13 bases sitting between them. The CDR3 nucleotides read TGTGCCAGCAGTCTATTCTCACTCATGAACACTGAAGCTTTCTTT. Residues: CASSLFSLMNTEAFF.

This clone has just a few counts. The J gene is TRBJ2-2, the V gene TRBV10-1; perhaps TRBD2 as D (5 bases). The CDR3 consists of 14 residues. Germline loops: CDR1 WNHNN, CDR2 SYGVQD (reference sequence). Trimming pared 3 bases from V and 7 bases from J, leaving 12 bases between. CDR3 coding DNA: TGCGCCAGCAGTGAAGGAGGAAACGGCGGGGAGCTGTTTTTT. Its protein product is CASSEGGNGGELFF.

A word on this clone: Since the CDR3 does not end with the conserved phenylalanine or tryptophan, this likely comes from a read error. It is unclear where the CDR3 begins or ends on the DNA, so no DNA is shown, and the CDR3 is as TCRdb lists it. The chain carries TRBV19 and TRBJ2-3; the table calls TRBD1, which could not be checked here. The CDR3 is 10 amino acids in total, end residues counted. Germline V CDR1 and CDR2: LNHDA, SQIVND (reference sequence). CDR3 region: CASRPGQDRG.

This chain connects TRBV27 to TRBJ1-2; possibly TRBD1 for D (5 bases). The germline V gene encodes CDR1 MNHEY and CDR2 SMNVEV (reference sequence). V was cut by 2 bases and J by 0 bases, with 10 bases left in between. CDR3 length equals 15 residues. This chain's CDR3 is CASSLSRASNYGYTF. As DNA, the CDR3 is TGTGCCAGCAGTTTAAGCAGGGCCTCTAACTATGGCTACACCTTC.

The genes are TRBV28 and TRBJ1-4; maybe TRBD1 (6 bases). Germline CDR1 MDHEN, CDR2 SYDVKM. The CDR3 has 15 residues. Trimming shortened V by 5 bases and J by 2 bases, and 12 bases separated the two germline ends. CDR3 DNA sequence: TGTGCCAGCAGTCGCCGCCAGGGGACTAATGAAAAACTGTTTTTT. Residues: CASSRRQGTNEKLFF. Full variable domain (missing parts from reference TRBV28 and TRBJ1-4): DVKVTQSSRYLVKRTGEKVFLECVQDMDHENMFWYRQDPGLGLRLIYFSYDVKMKEKGDIPEGYSVSREKKERFSLILESASTNQTSMYLCASSRRQGTNEKLFFGSGTQLSVL.

The CDR3: CAISDQVSTDTQYF. CDR3 bases: TGTGCCATCAGTGACCAGGTGAGCACAGATACGCAGTATTTT. The V and J genes are TRBV10-3 and TRBJ2-3; unclear D gene. Trimming left V 3 bases short and J 0 bases short, with 7 bases between. In germline, CDR1 is ENHRY, CDR2 SYGVKD. The CDR3 extends over 14 amino acids.

The chain is built from TRBV4-2 and TRBJ2-2; 11 nucleotides line up with TRBD2. Looked up from germline, CDR1 is LGHNA and CDR2 is YNFKEQ. The CDR3 has 16 amino acids. J lost 3 bases, V lost 4 bases, and 4 bases had no gene match. CDR3 nucleotide sequence: TGTGCCAGCAGCCCAAGACTAGCGGGGTACACCGGGGAGCTGTTTTTT. It encodes CASSPRLAGYTGELFF.

The genes are TRBV19 and TRBJ1-6, with D possibly matching TRBD1 (5 bases). The CDR3 has 15 amino acids. Trimming stripped 5 bases from V and 10 bases from J, with 18 bases between. Germline loops: CDR1 LNHDA, CDR2 SQIVND (reference sequence). The CDR3 DNA is TGTGCCAGTAGTTCATTAAAGACAGATCCATCACCCCTCCACTTT. Protein sequence: CASSSLKTDPSPLHF.

This clone was seen once. V and J are TRBV11-2 and TRBJ1-4, with unresolved D. The germline V gene encodes CDR1 SGHAT and CDR2 FQNNGV. V was cut by 4 bases and J by 0 bases, with 3 bases left in between. CDR3 length: 13 residues. CDR3 in DNA: TGTGCCAGCAGCTATTCAACTAATGAAAAACTGTTTTTT. Translation gives CASSYSTNEKLFF.

The gene calls are TRBV2 and TRBJ1-6; a possible D gene is TRBD1 (5 bases). CDR1 and CDR2 from the germline V gene are SNHLY and FYNNEI. Trimming removed 3 bases at V and 9 bases at J, with 15 bases between. CDR3 size: 15 residues. The CDR3, as DNA: TGTGCCAGCAGTGACGTCGGGTCAGGGATTTCACCCCTCCACTTT. Translation gives CASSDVGSGISPLHF.

The chain joins TRBV25-1 to TRBJ2-5; D is unclear. The CDR3 is made up of 14 amino acids. Germline V gene lookup returns CDR1 MGHDK and CDR2 SYGVNS. Between the trimmed V and J ends, which lost 2 bases and 5 bases, there was a span of 12 bases. The CDR3 region has the DNA TGTGCCAGCAGTGAACCCACTGGGTTGGAGACCCAGTACTTC. Residues: CASSEPTGLETQYF.

This clone was detected only a few times. J is TRBJ1-4 and V is TRBV28; D ambiguous. Germline-derived CDR1 and CDR2 are MDHEN and SYDVKM. V was cut by 2 bases and J by 0 bases, with 4 bases left in between. This CDR3 has 14 residues. The CDR3 loop is CASSLPATNEKLFF. The CDR3 DNA reads TGTGCCAGCAGTTTACCCGCAACTAATGAAAAACTGTTTTTT.

This chain uses TRBV7-9 with TRBJ2-5, with unresolved D. The CDR3 runs 14 residues. The germline gives CDR1 SEHNR, CDR2 FQNEAQ (reference sequence). V lost 5 bases and J lost 4, with 14 bases in between. In DNA, the CDR3 is TGTGCCAGCAGCCCGCTGACCCTGGCAGAGACCCAGTACTTC. Translation: CASSPLTLAETQYF. Full variable domain (outside the CDR3, taken from reference TRBV7-9 and TRBJ2-5): DTGVSQNPRHKITKRGQNVTFRCDPISEHNRLYWYRQTLGQGPEFLTYFQNEAQLEKSRLLSDRFSAERPKGSFSTLEIQRTEQGDSAMYLCASSPLTLAETQYFGPGTRLLVL.

The chain combines TRBV6-5 with TRBJ2-2, with a tentative D call TRBD2 (5 bases). Germline-derived CDR1 and CDR2 are MNHEY and SVGAGI. This CDR3 is built from 15 residues. V lost 5 bases and J lost 3, with 13 bases in between. The CDR3 DNA is TGTGCCAGCAGTCCCGGAGGTCCGGACACCGGGGAGCTGTTTTTT. It specifies CASSPGGPDTGELFF.